The source of this T cell receptor beta chain is a study of T cells in narcolepsy. Study at large: Patients with NT1 or NT2 and healthy control donors were enrolled. Overall study results and limits: Autoreactive clone sequences were missing from some blood memory CD4+ repertoires. Healthy controls reportedly lacked the autoreactive clonotypes serially found in patients' blood. Autoreactive HCRT-specific and TRIB2-specific clonotypes were marked in same-patient CSF-versus-blood CD4+ comparisons.

The CDR3 runs to 16 residues. Germline values: CDR1 LNHDA, CDR2 SQIVND (reference sequence). After removal of 0 bases from V and 6 bases from J, the junction contained 4 bases not matched to a gene. There are a few counts of this clone. Its antigen is not identified. TCRdb's table, derived via immunoSEQ multiplex PCR, lists solely in-frame clones and lacks some. Altogether around 18,000 clones are present, 65% to 90% being singletons, with the ten largest covering 0.6% to 0.85%. The TCR comes from a human donor in good health. The V call is TRBV19, the J call TRBJ2-5, with TRBD2 matching over 13 bases. Material for sequencing was memory (CD45RA-) CD4+ T cells from blood. The CDR3 DNA reads as TGTGCCAGTAGTATAGATCTAGGGACTAGCGGGAAGACCCAGTACTTC. Protein sequence: CASSIDLGTSGKTQYF.